These 9 T cell receptor beta chains originate from one sample sequenced in a study of blood T cell repertoires in COVID-19. Some clones are missing from TCRdb's copy, which holds only in-frame ones; the method was immunoSEQ multiplex PCR. The sample has about 200,000 clones, roughly 89% seen once. The sample comprised peripheral blood. These receptors were obtained from a man aged 60-69 years who had recovered from COVID-19.

This clone has a handful of counts. This chain joins TRBV6-5 and TRBJ2-7; 12 nucleotides align to TRBD2. CDR3 length: 14 amino acids. The V segment lost 6 bases and the J segment 7 bases; nucleotides outside the gene matches: 7. CDR1 and CDR2 from the germline V gene are MNHEY and SVGAGI. The CDR3: CASRGLAGGQEQYF. The CDR3 nucleotides are TGTGCCAGCAGGGGGCTAGCGGGAGGGCAGGAGCAGTACTTC.

V gene TRBV7-8 combines with J gene TRBJ1-2; D is uncertain. In germline, CDR1 is SGHVS, CDR2 FQNEAQ. There are 14 residues in the CDR3. Trimming stripped 1 base from V and 2 bases from J, with 8 bases between. The CDR3 loop is CASSLDAGNYGYTF. The CDR3 DNA reads as TGTGCCAGCAGCTTAGATGCAGGAAACTATGGCTACACCTTC.

V usage is TRBV7-9 and J usage is TRBJ1-2; D unclear. The CDR3 is 14 residues long. CDR1 is SEHNR, CDR2 FQNEAQ, per germline (reference sequence). Between the trimmed V and J ends, which lost 4 bases and 7 bases, there was a span of 16 bases. The CDR3, as DNA: TGTGCCAGCAGCTCCCCACCCCCCGGGGTTGGCTACACCTTC. It translates to CASSSPPPGVGYTF.

The chain joins TRBV7-3 to TRBJ2-3, with TRBD2 matching 11 bases. The CDR3 consists of 16 residues. Looked up from germline, CDR1 is SGHTA and CDR2 is FQGTGA. Unmatched junction bases numbered 5, after V lost 5 bases and J lost 1 base. The CDR3 coding sequence is TGTGCCAGCAGCGTAAAGACTAGCGGGGGCACAGATACGCAGTATTTT. Amino acid sequence: CASSVKTSGGTDTQYF.

The gene calls are TRBV10-3 and TRBJ2-7; possible D gene TRBD1, 6 bases. CDR3 size: 13 residues. Trimming took off 2 bases at V and 5 bases at J, with 10 bases between the two ends. Germline assignment: CDR1 ENHRY and CDR2 SYGVKD. Here the CDR3 reads CAISEKGDHEQYF. The CDR3, as DNA: TGTGCCATCAGTGAGAAGGGGGACCACGAGCAGTACTTC.

V gene TRBV2 combines with J gene TRBJ1-2, with 11 positions matching TRBD1. J lost 6 bases, V lost 7 bases, and 10 bases had no gene match. This CDR3 contains 15 residues. CDR1 and CDR2 from the germline V gene are SNHLY and FYNNEI. The CDR3 loop is CASTPDRGLRDGYTF. CDR3 nucleotides: TGTGCCAGCACCCCGGACAGGGGGCTTAGGGATGGCTACACCTTC.

This clone came up a few times. V gene TRBV19 combines with J gene TRBJ2-2; 8 nucleotides line up with TRBD2. Trimming at V came to 4 bases and at J to 7 bases, leaving 11 bases not matched to a gene. Germline CDR1 reads LNHDA; CDR2 reads SQIVND (reference sequence). This CDR3 has 16 amino acids. This chain's CDR3 is CASSSLSGTFNGELFF. Here the CDR3 DNA reads TGTGCCAGTAGTAGCCTTAGCGGGACTTTTAACGGGGAGCTGTTTTTT.

This clone was detected once. The J gene is TRBJ1-6, the V gene TRBV6-1; D is undetermined. This CDR3 contains 15 residues. Germline values: CDR1 MNHNS, CDR2 SASEGT. Trimming shortened V by 0 bases and J by 5 bases, and 8 bases separated the two germline ends. DNA for the CDR3: TGTGCCAGCAGTGAAGCGGCAGGAAATAATTCACCCCTCCACTTT. Translated: CASSEAAGNNSPLHF.

V usage is TRBV9 and J usage is TRBJ1-1; perhaps TRBD1 as D (5 bases). This CDR3 is built from 14 residues. With 4 bases removed from V and 2 bases from J, the gap between germline ends came to 12 bases. The germline CDR1 and CDR2 sequences are SGDLS and YYNGEE. The CDR3 loop is CASSPQTVNTEAFF. The DNA of the CDR3 is TGTGCCAGCAGCCCCCAGACAGTAAACACTGAAGCTTTCTTT.